The 29 T cell receptor beta chains listed next were all sequenced from one sample in a study of blood T cell repertoires in COVID-19. Sequencing used immunoSEQ multiplex PCR; TCRdb keeps in-frame clones, though not all of them. This sample has some 130,000 clones, with 84% found just once. Sequencing input: peripheral blood. Receptors were obtained from a human donor in a cohort sampled during active COVID-19.

The J gene is TRBJ2-7, the V gene TRBV11-3; TRBD1 is a possible D gene (6 bases). Germline V gene data show CDR1 as SGHNT and CDR2 as YENEEA. Between the trimmed V and J ends, which lost 0 bases and 4 bases, there was a span of 16 bases. CDR3 size: 16 residues. The CDR3 DNA follows: TGTGCCAGCAGCTTAGAACAGGACAGACTTTCTTACGAGCAGTACTTC. This encodes CASSLEQDRLSYEQYF.

The chain carries TRBV4-3 and TRBJ2-5; maybe TRBD1 (5 bases). V was shortened by 0 bases and J by 3 bases, with 11 bases between the two germline ends. The CDR3 runs 15 residues. The germline gives CDR1 LGHNA, CDR2 YSLEER. CDR3 loop: CASSQDRAGKETQYF. CDR3 sequence (DNA): TGCGCCAGCAGCCAAGATCGGGCAGGGAAAGAGACCCAGTACTTC.

The chain employs TRBV14 and TRBJ2-5; no firm D call. The CDR3 runs 14 residues. Trimming stripped 1 base from V and 4 bases from J, with 10 bases between. Germline V CDR1 and CDR2: SGHDN, FVKESK. The CDR3 loop is CASSQAGVGETQYF. The CDR3 DNA reads TGTGCCAGCAGCCAAGCTGGAGTTGGAGAGACCCAGTACTTC.

J is TRBJ2-1 and V is TRBV12-3 or TRBV12-4; D unclear. Between the trimmed V and J ends, which lost 2 bases and 6 bases, there was a span of 8 bases. CDR3 length equals 13 residues. The CDR3 region is CASSLYRSNEQFF. The CDR3 region has the DNA TGTGCCAGCAGTTTATATAGAAGCAATGAGCAGTTCTTC.

This clone appeared once. The CDR3 here is CASSTPRGAAEAFF. The CDR3 coding sequence is TGTGCCAGCAGCACTCCTCGGGGGGCGGCTGAAGCTTTCTTT. V usage is TRBV6-5 and J usage is TRBJ1-1; D possibly corresponds to TRBD1 (6 bases). The CDR3 totals 14 residues. The germline V gene encodes CDR1 MNHEY and CDR2 SVGAGI. V lost 6 bases, J lost 6 bases, and 17 bases lay in between.

The V and J genes are TRBV5-1 and TRBJ1-2; TRBD1 matches 9 bases. The CDR3 consists of 15 residues. Germline values: CDR1 SGHRS, CDR2 YFSETQ. J gave up 1 base and V 4 bases, and 5 bases lay outside the gene matches. DNA for the CDR3: TGCGCCAGCAGCCGTCGGGGACAGGGTAACTATGGCTACACCTTC. This sequence encodes CASSRRGQGNYGYTF.

The V call is TRBV7-9, the J call TRBJ1-5; no definite D call. CDR1 SEHNR and CDR2 FQNEAQ come from the germline V gene (reference sequence). Trimming shortened V by 5 bases and J by 3 bases, and 17 bases separated the two germline ends. The CDR3 extends over 16 amino acids. CDR3 loop: CASSPGRGTDNQPQHF. CDR3 sequence (DNA): TGTGCCAGCAGCCCGGGCCGGGGAACGGACAATCAGCCCCAGCATTTT.

The chain recombines TRBV27 with TRBJ2-5, with 7 bases that match TRBD1. CDR1 MNHEY and CDR2 SMNVEV come from the germline V gene (reference sequence). The CDR3 extends over 15 amino acids. V lost 4 bases, J lost 1 base, and 6 bases stayed unmatched. The CDR3 coding sequence is TGTGCCAGCAGTTGGGGACAGACCCCCCAAGAGACCCAGTACTTC. Translated: CASSWGQTPQETQYF.

The chain couples TRBV5-1 to TRBJ2-5; 7 nucleotides match TRBD2. Germline CDR1 and CDR2: SGHRS and YFSETQ. This CDR3 is built from 14 residues. V shed 0 bases and J 4 bases; nucleotides not matched to a gene: 3. The CDR3 reads CASSLERGRETQYF. In DNA, the CDR3 is TGCGCCAGCAGCTTGGAGCGGGGACGAGAGACCCAGTACTTC.

The V call is TRBV24-1, the J call TRBJ1-5; 7 bases are shared with TRBD1. The CDR3 covers 13 residues. Germline V gene sequence: CDR1 KGHDR, CDR2 SFDVKD. The ends lost 9 bases at V and 5 bases at J; junction bases unmatched: 6. The CDR3 sequence: CATDRVKDQPQHF. The CDR3 DNA reads as TGTGCCACCGACAGGGTTAAAGATCAGCCCCAGCATTTT.

This chain uses TRBV11-3 with TRBJ2-2; tentatively, D is TRBD1 (6 bases). The CDR3 is 14 residues long. V was cut by 5 bases and J by 3 bases, with 10 bases left in between. Germline loops: CDR1 SGHNT, CDR2 YENEEA. The CDR3 sequence is CASSRDTDTGELFF. The CDR3 coding sequence is TGTGCCAGCAGCCGGGACACGGACACCGGGGAGCTGTTTTTT.

This clone appeared a few times. The V call is TRBV19, the J call TRBJ1-2; D is perhaps TRBD1 (5 bases). Germline values: CDR1 LNHDA, CDR2 SQIVND (reference sequence). Trimming took off 2 bases at V and 8 bases at J, with 12 bases between the two ends. The CDR3 spans 13 residues. Here the CDR3 DNA reads TGTGCCAGTAGTATAACGCAGGGAAGCGGCTACACCTTC. Translating gives CASSITQGSGYTF.

The sample holds one count of this clone. The rearrangement joins TRBV14 to TRBJ2-7; 7 nucleotides match TRBD1. The junction had 8 bases not matched to a gene; V was cut back by 6 bases and J by 6 bases. The CDR3 consists of 13 residues. The germline gives CDR1 SGHDN, CDR2 FVKESK. CDR3 region: CASSLQGEFEQYF. CDR3 bases: TGTGCCAGCAGTCTCCAGGGGGAGTTCGAGCAGTACTTC.

This clone has only a few counts. The chain joins TRBV6-2 or TRBV6-3 to TRBJ2-7; D gene unclear. The CDR3 is 12 residues long. Germline CDR1 reads MNHEY; CDR2 reads SVGEGT. Trimming stripped 6 bases from V and 3 bases from J, with 9 bases between. In DNA form, the CDR3 reads TGTGCCAGCAGCCTTCGAGGCTACGAGCAGTACTTC. It translates to CASSLRGYEQYF.

The DNA of the CDR3 is TGTGCCAGTAGTGTAAGGCAAACGGGAGGCTACACCTTC. The encoded protein is CASSVRQTGGYTF. The chain carries TRBV19 and TRBJ1-2; D remains unclear. The germline V gene has CDR1 LNHDA and CDR2 SQIVND (reference sequence). V was clipped by 5 bases and J by 8 bases, with 15 bases between them. The length of the CDR3 is 13 residues.

This clone was counted a few times. This chain connects TRBV27 to TRBJ1-2; possible D gene TRBD1, 6 bases. Germline V gene sequence: CDR1 MNHEY, CDR2 SMNVEV (reference sequence). This CDR3 has 14 amino acids. V shed 5 bases and J shed 0 bases, with 10 bases lying between them. The CDR3 nucleotides are TGTGCCAGCAGTCCCACAGGGACTAACTATGGCTACACCTTC. Protein sequence: CASSPTGTNYGYTF.

The chain has TRBV6-2 or TRBV6-3 and TRBJ2-5; 9 bases are shared with TRBD2. The CDR3 totals 13 residues. From germline, CDR1 is MNHEY and CDR2 SVGEGT. The V gene end was trimmed by 6 bases and the J gene end by 4 bases; junction bases not matched to a gene: 3. The CDR3: CASSEREAETQYF. The CDR3 coding sequence is TGTGCCAGCAGCGAGCGGGAGGCAGAGACCCAGTACTTC.

The chain employs TRBV11-3 and TRBJ2-1; 8 bases align to TRBD2. CDR3 size: 15 residues. Germline CDR1 and CDR2: SGHNT and YENEEA. V lost 4 bases to trimming and J lost 8 bases; unmatched junction nucleotides: 10. CDR3 sequence: CASSSQTSAWDEQFF. Here the CDR3 DNA reads TGTGCCAGCAGCTCCCAGACTAGCGCTTGGGATGAGCAGTTCTTC.

This clone was counted only a few times. V and J are TRBV6-1 and TRBJ2-5; D is ambiguous. V lost 2 bases and J lost 1, with 11 bases in between. CDR1 and CDR2 from the germline V gene are MNHNS and SASEGT. The CDR3 is 15 residues long. The CDR3 DNA follows: TGTGCCAGCAGTGAAAGATCTCCGGTCCAAGAGACCCAGTACTTC. As protein: CASSERSPVQETQYF.

The CDR3 nucleotides read TGTGCCAGCAGCACAAGACAGGGTCGCGTTGGAAACACCATATATTTT. It specifies CASSTRQGRVGNTIYF. The V gene is TRBV7-9, the J gene TRBJ1-3, with 7 nucleotides matching TRBD1. Unmatched junction bases numbered 10, after V lost 5 bases and J lost 3 bases. CDR1 SEHNR and CDR2 FQNEAQ come from the germline V gene (reference sequence). The length of the CDR3 is 16 residues.

The gene calls are TRBV18 and TRBJ2-7; 7 nucleotides agree with TRBD1. In germline, CDR1 is KGHSH, CDR2 LQKENI. The CDR3 has 14 residues. After removal of 6 bases from V and 0 bases from J, the junction contained 5 bases not matched to a gene. The CDR3, as DNA: TGTGCCAGCTCCCCCAGGGACAGCTCCTACGAGCAGTACTTC. It yields the protein CASSPRDSSYEQYF.

CDR3 coding DNA: TGTGCCAGCAGCTTAGTTCGTTTGGAGACCCAGTACTTC. This codes for CASSLVRLETQYF. The chain links TRBV7-2 to TRBJ2-5, with D unresolved. The CDR3 consists of 13 residues. With 1 base removed from V and 5 bases from J, the gap between germline ends came to 8 bases. Germline V CDR1 and CDR2: SGHTA, FQGNSA.

The chain carries TRBV18 and TRBJ1-1; 10 nucleotides align to TRBD1. This CDR3 is 14 amino acids long. The J segment lost 6 bases and the V segment lost 4 bases, leaving 5 bases of the junction unmatched. Looked up from germline, CDR1 is KGHSH and CDR2 is LQKENI. The CDR3: CASSRGQGLPEAFF. CDR3 DNA: TGTGCCAGCTCACGGGGACAGGGGTTGCCTGAAGCTTTCTTT.

The chain combines TRBV11-3 with TRBJ2-1, with TRBD2 as a possible D gene (6 bases). Deletions cut 5 bases from V and 4 bases from J, with 15 bases between. Germline V lookup: CDR1 SGHNT, CDR2 YENEEA. The CDR3 loop spans 15 amino acids. The CDR3 here is CASSLRLVPYNEQFF. The CDR3 DNA follows: TGTGCCAGCAGCCTTCGACTAGTACCTTACAATGAGCAGTTCTTC.

This rearrangement joins TRBV7-3 to TRBJ2-1, with TRBD2 matching over 12 bases. CDR1 and CDR2 (germline): SGHTA, FQGTGA. This CDR3 comprises 15 residues. The J segment lost 8 bases and the V segment lost 4 bases, leaving 6 bases of the junction unmatched. CDR3 DNA sequence: TGTGCCAGCAGCTCAGGACTAGCGGGGTGGGATGAGCAGTTCTTC. Translating it yields CASSSGLAGWDEQFF.

This chain connects TRBV5-4 to TRBJ2-3; 9 bases line up with TRBD2. The length of the CDR3 is 17 residues. V dropped 4 bases and J dropped 0; count of bases not matched to a gene: 9. Germline CDR1 SGHNT, CDR2 YYREEE (reference sequence). In nucleotides, the CDR3 is TGTGCCAGCAGCCTTCCAACTAGCGGGTTTAGCACAGATACGCAGTATTTT. Translated: CASSLPTSGFSTDTQYF.

The V call is TRBV30, the J call TRBJ1-6; a possible D gene is TRBD1 (6 bases). This CDR3 comprises 12 residues. Germline loops: CDR1 GTSNPN, CDR2 SVGIG (reference sequence). V dropped 4 bases and J dropped 10 bases, with 11 bases sitting between them. The CDR3 is CAWTGDRSPLHF. Written as DNA, the CDR3 is TGTGCCTGGACAGGGGATCGGTCACCCCTCCACTTT.

This sequence joins TRBV5-8 and TRBJ2-5; maybe TRBD2 (6 bases). V lost 4 bases, J lost 2 bases, and 12 bases lay in between. CDR1 SGHTS and CDR2 YDEGEE come from the germline V gene. The CDR3 sequence is 14 residues long. The CDR3 DNA sequence: TGTGCCAGCAGCCTGGGACTGATACAAGAGACCCAGTACTTC. It yields the protein CASSLGLIQETQYF.

V gene TRBV6-5 combines with J gene TRBJ1-3; D is perhaps TRBD1 (5 bases). The CDR3 has 14 residues. Germline assignment: CDR1 MNHEY and CDR2 SVGAGI. Trimming took off 5 bases at V and 1 base at J, with 9 bases between the two ends. CDR3 bases: TGTGCCAGCAGTCCGGGGGAATCTGGAAACACCATATATTTT. This codes for CASSPGESGNTIYF.